This T cell receptor beta chain was documented in a study of blood T cell repertoires in COVID-19. Study-level background: Donors in the United States, Italy and Spain gave samples during acute or convalescent COVID-19.

Cohorts were based on clinical histories the participants reported. Two negative PCRs, clearance, or symptom resolution were required of recovered Cohort 3 donors. Trimming shortened V by 5 bases and J by 5 bases, and 18 bases separated the two germline ends. Germline CDR1 SGHAT, CDR2 FQNNGV. This CDR3 is built from 15 residues. Assay: immunoSEQ multiplex PCR; the TCRdb copy retains only in-frame clones and omits some. The sample lists about 160,000 clones; approximately 77% were seen once. The sequence derives from a man aged 60-69 years who had recovered from COVID-19. Sequencing was done on a sample of PBMCs or T cells enriched from blood (not recorded which). The rearrangement links TRBV11-2 to TRBJ2-5; no definite D call. CDR3 nucleotides: TGTGCCAGCAGCCTACTCCTTGACATCCCGGAGACCCAGTACTTC. It translates to CASSLLLDIPETQYF.